Below, one TCR beta chain is given with its context. The germline gives CDR1 SNHLY, CDR2 FYNNEI. CDR3 length: 15 amino acids. After removal of 3 bases from V and 3 bases from J, the junction contained 5 bases not matched to a gene. The data belong to a study of blood T cell repertoires in COVID-19. Whole-study context: Samples of COVID-19 (acute and convalescent) were obtained from the United States, Italy and Spain. The cDNA or gDNA used as material had been derived from T cells, B-cell-depleted T cells, or PBMCs.

Using immunoSEQ multiplex PCR, the repertoire was profiled, and TCRdb retains in-frame clones only, with some absent. The table includes fewer than 500,000 clones, roughly 90% detected once. In Seattle, patients joined the study during active infection and were tracked longitudinally. The genes are TRBV2 and TRBJ2-3; 8 bases map to TRBD2. Input material: peripheral blood. This receptor was obtained from a young man with COVID-19, enrolled during active disease. This chain's CDR3 is CASSDRTSGTDTQYF. The CDR3, as DNA: TGTGCCAGCAGTGATCGTACTAGCGGTACAGATACGCAGTATTTT.